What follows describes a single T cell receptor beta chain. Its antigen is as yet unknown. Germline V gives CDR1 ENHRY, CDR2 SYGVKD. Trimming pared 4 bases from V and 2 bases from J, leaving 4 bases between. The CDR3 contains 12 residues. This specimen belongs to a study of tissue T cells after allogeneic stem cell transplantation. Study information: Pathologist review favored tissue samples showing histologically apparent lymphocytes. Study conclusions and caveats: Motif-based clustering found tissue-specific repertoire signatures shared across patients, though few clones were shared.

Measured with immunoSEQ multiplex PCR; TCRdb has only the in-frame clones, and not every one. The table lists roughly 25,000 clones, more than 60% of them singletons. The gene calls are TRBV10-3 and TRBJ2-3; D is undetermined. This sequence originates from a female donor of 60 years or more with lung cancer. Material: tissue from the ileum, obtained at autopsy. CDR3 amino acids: CAISGNTDTQYF. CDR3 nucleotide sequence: TGTGCCATCAGTGGCAACACAGATACGCAGTATTTT.